Here is one T cell receptor (beta chain) with its context. Using immunoSEQ multiplex PCR, the repertoire was profiled, and TCRdb retains in-frame clones only, with some absent. The profile covers fewer than 95,000 clones, with 90% to 95% appearing a single time and 1.5% to 2% taken by the ten largest. The nonmyeloablative bone marrow transplants came from related graft donors, with transient mixed chimerism. With V trimmed by 8 bases and J by 7 bases, 10 bases remained unmatched. Looked up from germline, CDR1 is GTSNPN and CDR2 is SVGIG (reference sequence). This CDR3 region has 13 residues. The data originate from a study of Tregs in tolerant kidney transplant recipients.

This TCR derives from a human patient who received a combined kidney and bone marrow transplant. The graft donor may have contributed some T cells. Sample: CD4+ T cells from blood (PBMCs), taken 12 months after the transplant. This chain joins TRBV30 and TRBJ2-5, with TRBD2 identical over 10 bases. CDR3 coding DNA: TGTGCCCTAAAGCGGGAGGGCTTGGCGACCCAGTACTTC. The encoded protein is CALKREGLATQYF.